A single sample is the source of the 2 T cell receptor beta chains below, sequenced in a study of cytomegalovirus exposure and HLA in healthy donors. It was with 60 Vbeta and 13 Jbeta primers that the PCR ran. Sequenced by immunoSEQ multiplex PCR; TCRdb stores in-frame clones only, minus some. The sample comprises approximately 160,000 clones, 81% of which are singletons, and about 1.5% rests with the top ten. The specimen sequenced was PBMCs. These receptors came from a man between 45 and 60 years old in good health and CMV-seropositive.

The V and J genes are TRBV7-2 and TRBJ1-2; D gene ambiguous. CDR1 and CDR2 from the germline V gene are SGHTA and FQGNSA. Trimming left V 5 bases short and J 2 bases short, with 12 bases between. The CDR3 contains 14 residues. As DNA, the CDR3 is TGTGCCAGCAGCCCATTCACTCGGAACTATGGCTACACCTTC. It yields the protein CASSPFTRNYGYTF.

This clone has ten or more counts. The gene calls are TRBV5-1 and TRBJ2-7; 9 positions match TRBD2. Germline lookup yields CDR1 SGHRS and CDR2 YFSETQ. Losses at the gene ends were 5 bases for V and 5 bases for J; bases not matched to a gene: 8. The CDR3 is 14 residues long. The CDR3 DNA follows: TGCGCCAGCAGTAGTCCTAGCGGGACCGACGAGCAGTACTTC. Translation: CASSSPSGTDEQYF.